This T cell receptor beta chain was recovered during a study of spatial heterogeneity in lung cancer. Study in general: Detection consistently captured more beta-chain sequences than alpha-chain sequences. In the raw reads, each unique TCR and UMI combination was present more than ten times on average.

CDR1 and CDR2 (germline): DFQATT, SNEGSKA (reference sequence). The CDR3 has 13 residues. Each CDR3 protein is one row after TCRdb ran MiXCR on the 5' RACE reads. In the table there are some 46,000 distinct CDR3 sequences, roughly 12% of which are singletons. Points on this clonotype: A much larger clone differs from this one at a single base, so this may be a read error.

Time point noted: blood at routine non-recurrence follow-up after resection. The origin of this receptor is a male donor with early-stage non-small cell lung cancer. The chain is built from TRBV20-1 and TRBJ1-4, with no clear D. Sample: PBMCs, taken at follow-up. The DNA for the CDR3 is TGCAGTGCCCGTGAGCAGCCTAATGAAAAACTGTATTTT. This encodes CSAREQPNEKLYF.